Each of the 32 T cell receptor beta chains below was sequenced from the same sample in a study of blood T cell repertoires in COVID-19. TCRdb's table, derived via immunoSEQ multiplex PCR, lists solely in-frame clones and lacks some. The table has around 500,000 clones, approximately 83% seen once. The source material was peripheral blood. The receptors come from a human donor in a cohort sampled during active COVID-19.

The chain employs TRBV7-9 and TRBJ1-1; D unclear. CDR3 length equals 13 residues. Per the germline V gene, CDR1 is SEHNR and CDR2 is FQNEAQ (reference sequence). Trimming removed 2 bases at V and 5 bases at J, with 9 bases between. The CDR3 nucleotides read TGTGCCAGCAGCTTAAGTCTCGGGACTGAAGCTTTCTTT. This sequence encodes CASSLSLGTEAFF.

In this sample, this clone turned up once. The rearrangement joins TRBV5-1 to TRBJ2-2; weak D call: TRBD1 (5 bases). Trimming left V 6 bases short and J 1 base short, with 10 bases between. The CDR3 has 14 residues. Germline V gives CDR1 SGHRS, CDR2 YFSETQ. The CDR3: CASTPGQNTGELFF. In DNA, the CDR3 is TGCGCCAGCACCCCCGGACAGAACACCGGGGAGCTGTTTTTT.

This chain joins TRBV28 and TRBJ2-3; TRBD1 agrees at 7 bases. V dropped 8 bases and J dropped 0; count of bases not matched to a gene: 2. The germline CDR1 and CDR2 sequences are MDHEN and SYDVKM. The CDR3 loop spans 13 amino acids. The CDR3 region is CASGQASTDTQYF. The DNA of the CDR3 is TGTGCCAGCGGACAGGCAAGCACAGATACGCAGTATTTT.

The genes are TRBV27 and TRBJ2-2; 9 bases agree with TRBD2. J gave up 5 bases and V 3 bases, and 4 bases lay outside the gene matches. The CDR3 length is 15 residues. The germline V gene encodes CDR1 MNHEY and CDR2 SMNVEV (reference sequence). The CDR3, as DNA: TGTGCCAGCAGTTTTGGCCTAGCGGGAACCGGGGAGCTGTTTTTT. Translating it yields CASSFGLAGTGELFF.

This clone was found a few times. The chain links TRBV30 to TRBJ1-5, with D unresolved. The CDR3 has 13 amino acids. Germline CDR1 reads GTSNPN; CDR2 reads SVGIG (reference sequence). Trimming took off 3 bases at V and 5 bases at J, with 11 bases between the two ends. The CDR3 coding sequence is TGTGCCTGGAGCCGGACTGTAGATCAGCCCCAGCATTTT. Protein: CAWSRTVDQPQHF.

This clone occurred a few times. The rearrangement joins TRBV6-5 to TRBJ2-7, with TRBD2 identical over 10 bases. CDR1 is MNHEY and CDR2 is SVGAGI in the germline V gene. V shed 6 bases and J 5 bases; nucleotides not matched to a gene: 7. The CDR3 is 14 amino acids. The CDR3 here is CASRASGSGNEQYF. The DNA for the CDR3 is TGTGCCAGCAGGGCTAGCGGGAGCGGAAACGAGCAGTACTTC.

The genes are TRBV7-3 and TRBJ2-2; D remains unclear. V lost 2 bases and J lost 4, with 11 bases in between. Germline lookup yields CDR1 SGHTA and CDR2 FQGTGA. The CDR3 contains 15 residues. The CDR3 sequence is CASSLSRDITGELFF. The CDR3 bases are TGTGCCAGCAGCTTATCGAGAGATATCACCGGGGAGCTGTTTTTT.

The V and J genes are TRBV11-2 and TRBJ1-1; 9 bases fit TRBD1. The germline V gene has CDR1 SGHAT and CDR2 FQNNGV. The CDR3 is made up of 14 amino acids. The V gene end was trimmed by 5 bases and the J gene end by 4 bases; junction bases not matched to a gene: 5. The DNA of the CDR3 is TGTGCCAGCAGCACCGACAGGGGGGGCACTGAAGCTTTCTTT. It yields the protein CASSTDRGGTEAFF.

This chain links TRBV30 with TRBJ1-2, with D possibly TRBD1 on 5 matching bases. The V end was cut by 4 bases, the J end by 8 bases, with 11 bases between. CDR1 and CDR2 from the germline V gene are GTSNPN and SVGIG (reference sequence). The CDR3 is made up of 11 amino acids. CDR3 sequence (DNA): TGTGCCTGGACGCGGGGGTACGGCTACACCTTC. As protein: CAWTRGYGYTF.

The rearrangement joins TRBV2 to TRBJ2-5; no clear D gene. Germline CDR1 SNHLY, CDR2 FYNNEI. The CDR3 has 11 amino acids. V lost 4 bases to trimming and J lost 5 bases, with 5 bases between them. CDR3 sequence (DNA): TGTGCCAGCAGTGTCGGGGAGACCCAGTACTTC. This translates into CASSVGETQYF.

The gene calls are TRBV19 and TRBJ2-5, with TRBD2 identical over 13 bases. This CDR3 is 14 amino acids long. Germline V gives CDR1 LNHDA, CDR2 SQIVND (reference sequence). V was clipped by 6 bases and J by 3 bases; unmatched bases: 1. The CDR3 loop is CASRGTSGKETQYF. CDR3 coding DNA: TGTGCCAGTAGAGGGACTAGCGGGAAAGAGACCCAGTACTTC.

V gene TRBV28 combines with J gene TRBJ2-7; D is perhaps TRBD1 (5 bases). Germline lookup yields CDR1 MDHEN and CDR2 SYDVKM. The CDR3 is made up of 14 amino acids. Trimming stripped 5 bases from V and 0 bases from J, with 11 bases between. The CDR3 DNA reads TGTGCCAGCAGTGTATTTGACAGCTCCTACGAGCAGTACTTC. As protein: CASSVFDSSYEQYF.

V is TRBV6-5 and J is TRBJ1-1; no clear D. Trimming cost V 5 bases and J 4 bases, with 17 bases left between them. Germline V gene data show CDR1 as MNHEY and CDR2 as SVGAGI. The CDR3 sequence is 15 residues long. CDR3 sequence: CASSISPLGGTEAFF. The CDR3 nucleotides read TGTGCCAGCAGTATATCCCCCCTTGGCGGCACTGAAGCTTTCTTT.

V usage is TRBV19 and J usage is TRBJ1-3; D is unclear. Germline V gene sequence: CDR1 LNHDA, CDR2 SQIVND (reference sequence). The CDR3 runs to 11 residues. Trimming removed 11 bases from V and 7 bases from J, with 12 bases in between. DNA for the CDR3: TGTGCCGGGAGCAGCCGGAACACCATATATTTT. As protein: CAGSSRNTIYF.

This clone was seen just once. The V call is TRBV5-5, the J call TRBJ2-7; 8 nucleotides align to TRBD2. CDR3 length: 15 residues. Germline V gives CDR1 SGHKS, CDR2 YYEKEE (reference sequence). Unmatched junction bases numbered 6, after V lost 2 bases and J lost 2 bases. As DNA, the CDR3 is TGTGCCAGCAGCTTATTGCGGGGGGACACCTACGAGCAGTACTTC. Protein sequence: CASSLLRGDTYEQYF.

The V gene is TRBV28, the J gene TRBJ2-7, with D hard to call. The V gene lost 2 bases and the J gene lost 2 bases, with 7 bases spanning the gap. The V gene's germline CDR1 is MDHEN and CDR2 SYDVKM. The CDR3 extends over 13 amino acids. The CDR3 sequence is CASSLRQTYEQYF. For the CDR3, the DNA is TGTGCCAGCAGTTTAAGACAAACCTACGAGCAGTACTTC.

The rearrangement links TRBV2 to TRBJ2-3, with 8 bases aligning to TRBD2. With 4 bases clipped from V and 6 bases from J, the junction kept 15 bases outside the gene matches. Germline V gene data show CDR1 as SNHLY and CDR2 as FYNNEI. This CDR3 has 17 amino acids. The CDR3 DNA reads as TGTGCCAGCAGTGGAGGACTAGCCAGGTTATCGGGGGATACGCAGTATTTT. Encoded protein: CASSGGLARLSGDTQYF.

The chain couples TRBV3-1 (or the pseudogene TRBV3-2) to TRBJ2-1; 16 bases map to TRBD2. Germline V CDR1 and CDR2: LGHDT, YNNKEL (reference sequence). The CDR3 loop spans 17 amino acids. J was trimmed by 6 bases and V by 3 bases; bases with no gene match: 5. Here the CDR3 DNA reads TGTGCCAGCAGCCAGGGGACTAGCGGGAGGGCCTCCAATGAGCAGTTCTTC. It yields the protein CASSQGTSGRASNEQFF.

J is TRBJ2-5 and V is TRBV14, with TRBD1 as a possible D gene (7 bases). V lost 4 bases and J 5 bases, leaving 14 bases between the germline ends. The CDR3 runs to 14 residues. Germline CDR1 SGHDN, CDR2 FVKESK. The chain's CDR3 is CASSPRRGVETQYF. The CDR3 DNA sequence: TGTGCCAGCAGCCCCCGCAGGGGGGTGGAGACCCAGTACTTC.

V and J are TRBV7-9 and TRBJ1-1; perhaps TRBD1 as D (5 bases). CDR1 is SEHNR and CDR2 is FQNEAQ in the germline V gene (reference sequence). With 1 base removed from V and 0 bases from J, the gap between germline ends came to 9 bases. This CDR3 contains 15 residues. This chain's CDR3 is CASSLVRQMNTEAFF. DNA of the CDR3: TGTGCCAGCAGCTTAGTACGACAGATGAACACTGAAGCTTTCTTT.

This chain uses TRBV7-2 with TRBJ1-2; 7 positions agree with TRBD1. V shed 0 bases and J 4 bases; nucleotides not matched to a gene: 14. The CDR3 is 18 amino acids. Germline V lookup: CDR1 SGHTA, CDR2 FQGNSA. CDR3 region: CASSLATTSRDRAYGYTF. CDR3 sequence (DNA): TGTGCCAGCAGCTTAGCGACGACAAGCCGGGACAGAGCCTATGGCTACACCTTC.

This chain joins TRBV7-2 and TRBJ2-1, with D possibly TRBD1 on 6 matching bases. The CDR3 loop spans 13 amino acids. Trimming cost V 5 bases and J 9 bases, with 14 bases left between them. From germline, CDR1 is SGHTA and CDR2 FQGNSA. The DNA for the CDR3 is TGTGCCAGCAGCGGGCCGGGACACCTTGAGCAGTTCTTC. Translation gives CASSGPGHLEQFF.

The V and J genes are TRBV7-6 and TRBJ2-1; 7 nucleotides align to TRBD1. Trimming cost V 5 bases and J 2 bases; bases outside gene matches: 9. The germline gives CDR1 SGHVS, CDR2 FNYEAQ. The CDR3 runs 16 residues. CDR3: CASSQISTGAYNEQFF. CDR3 nucleotides: TGTGCCAGCAGCCAGATTAGCACAGGGGCCTACAATGAGCAGTTCTTC.

The V gene is TRBV19, the J gene TRBJ2-3; 10 nucleotides agree with TRBD2. After removal of 4 bases from V and 1 base from J, the junction contained 5 bases not matched to a gene. The germline CDR1 and CDR2 sequences are LNHDA and SQIVND (reference sequence). The CDR3 extends over 16 amino acids. In nucleotides, the CDR3 is TGTGCCAGTAGTACTAGCGGGAGAATCGGCACAGATACGCAGTATTTT. It encodes CASSTSGRIGTDTQYF. The variable domain in full, completed from reference TRBV19 and TRBJ2-3, reads DGGITQSPKYLFRKEGQNVTLSCEQNLNHDAMYWYRQDPGQGLRLIYYSQIVNDFQKGDIAEGYSVSREKKESFPLTVTSAQKNPTAFYLCASSTSGRIGTDTQYFGPGTRLTVL.

The rearrangement uses TRBV5-6 and TRBJ2-2, with TRBD1 identical over 7 bases. CDR1 and CDR2 from the germline V gene are SGHDT and YYEEEE. The CDR3 has 15 residues. The J segment lost 5 bases and the V segment lost 4 bases, leaving 8 bases of the junction unmatched. The CDR3 DNA reads TGTGCCAGCAGCATCTCACTGGACAGGACCGGGGAGCTGTTTTTT. Translating gives CASSISLDRTGELFF.

This clone has a single count. The V call is TRBV6-2 or TRBV6-3, the J call TRBJ1-5; 7 nucleotides match TRBD1. After removal of 5 bases from V and 5 bases from J, the junction contained 6 bases not matched to a gene. The germline CDR1 and CDR2 sequences are MNHEY and SVGEGT. The CDR3 covers 14 residues. This CDR3 is CASSTPTGYQPQHF. In DNA, the CDR3 is TGTGCCAGCAGTACCCCGACAGGGTATCAGCCCCAGCATTTT.

The CDR3 nucleotides read TGTGCCAGTAGTATAATGGGGACAGAATCCTACGAGCAGTACTTC. This codes for CASSIMGTESYEQYF. V gene TRBV19 combines with J gene TRBJ2-7; TRBD1 matches at 7 bases. Germline V gives CDR1 LNHDA, CDR2 SQIVND (reference sequence). The CDR3 loop spans 15 amino acids. V lost 2 bases and J lost 1; bases outside the gene matches: 5.

The V and J genes are TRBV6-5 and TRBJ1-1; 9 nucleotides line up with TRBD1. The CDR3 has 14 amino acids. The V segment lost 6 bases and the J segment 6 bases; nucleotides outside the gene matches: 8. Germline V CDR1 and CDR2: MNHEY, SVGAGI. The CDR3: CASREGTGSAEAFF. The CDR3 DNA follows: TGTGCCAGCAGAGAGGGGACAGGGAGTGCTGAAGCTTTCTTT.

The CDR3 sequence is CASGRAGGSYEQYF. CDR3 nucleotide sequence: TGTGCCAGCGGGAGGGCGGGAGGTTCCTACGAGCAGTACTTC. The chain employs TRBV9 and TRBJ2-7; 8 bases are a match to TRBD2. Per germline, CDR1 SGDLS and CDR2 YYNGEE. The CDR3 sequence is 14 residues long. The ends lost 7 bases at V and 1 base at J; junction bases unmatched: 7.

The chain links TRBV2 to TRBJ1-1, with TRBD1 as a possible D gene (5 bases). The CDR3 has 19 residues. Trimming removed 7 bases from V and 1 base from J, with 28 bases in between. Germline V CDR1 and CDR2: SNHLY, FYNNEI. CDR3 region: CASITTWGTVLEKNTEAFF. As DNA, the CDR3 is TGTGCCAGCATCACCACGTGGGGGACTGTATTAGAAAAGAACACTGAAGCTTTCTTT. Supplemented by reference TRBV2 and TRBJ1-1, the full variable domain reads EPEVTQTPSHQVTQMGQEVILRCVPISNHLYFYWYRQILGQKVEFLVSFYNNEISEKSEIFDDQFSVERPDGSNFTLKIRSTKLEDSAMYFCASITTWGTVLEKNTEAFFGQGTRLTVV.

The chain uses TRBV7-9 and TRBJ2-3; 9 bases align to TRBD1. The CDR3 length is 16 residues. In germline, CDR1 is SEHNR, CDR2 FQNEAQ (reference sequence). Trimming at V came to 5 bases and at J to 1 base, leaving 7 bases not matched to a gene. The CDR3 protein is CASSRYRTGGTDTQYF. DNA of the CDR3: TGTGCCAGCAGCCGTTACCGGACAGGGGGCACAGATACGCAGTATTTT.

The J gene is TRBJ2-7, the V gene TRBV6-7, with D possibly matching TRBD1 (6 bases). TRBV6-7 falls under the ORF class, with uncertain function. CDR3 length: 16 residues. V was pared by 4 bases and J by 2 bases, with 18 bases between. The CDR3 loop is CASSCEDREIPYEQYF. In DNA form, the CDR3 reads TGTGCCAGCAGTTGTGAGGACAGAGAGATACCCTACGAGCAGTACTTC.